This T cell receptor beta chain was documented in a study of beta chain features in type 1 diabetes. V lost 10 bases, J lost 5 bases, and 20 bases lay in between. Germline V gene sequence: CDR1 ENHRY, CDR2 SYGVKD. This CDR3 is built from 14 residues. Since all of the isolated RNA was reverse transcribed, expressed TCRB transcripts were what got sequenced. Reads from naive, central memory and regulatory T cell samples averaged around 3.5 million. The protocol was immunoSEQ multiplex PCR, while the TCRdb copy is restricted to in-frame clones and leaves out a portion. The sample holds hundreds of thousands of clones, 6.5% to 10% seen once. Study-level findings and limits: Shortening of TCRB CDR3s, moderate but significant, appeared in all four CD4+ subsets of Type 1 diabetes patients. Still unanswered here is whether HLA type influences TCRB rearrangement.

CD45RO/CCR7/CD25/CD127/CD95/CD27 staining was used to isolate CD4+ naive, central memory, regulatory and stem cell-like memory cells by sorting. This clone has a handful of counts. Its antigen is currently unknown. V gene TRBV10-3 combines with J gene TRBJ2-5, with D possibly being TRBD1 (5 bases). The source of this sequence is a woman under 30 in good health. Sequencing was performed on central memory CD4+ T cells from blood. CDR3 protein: CATADPRVPETQYF. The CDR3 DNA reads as TGTGCCACCGCTGATCCCAGGGTCCCGGAGACCCAGTACTTC.